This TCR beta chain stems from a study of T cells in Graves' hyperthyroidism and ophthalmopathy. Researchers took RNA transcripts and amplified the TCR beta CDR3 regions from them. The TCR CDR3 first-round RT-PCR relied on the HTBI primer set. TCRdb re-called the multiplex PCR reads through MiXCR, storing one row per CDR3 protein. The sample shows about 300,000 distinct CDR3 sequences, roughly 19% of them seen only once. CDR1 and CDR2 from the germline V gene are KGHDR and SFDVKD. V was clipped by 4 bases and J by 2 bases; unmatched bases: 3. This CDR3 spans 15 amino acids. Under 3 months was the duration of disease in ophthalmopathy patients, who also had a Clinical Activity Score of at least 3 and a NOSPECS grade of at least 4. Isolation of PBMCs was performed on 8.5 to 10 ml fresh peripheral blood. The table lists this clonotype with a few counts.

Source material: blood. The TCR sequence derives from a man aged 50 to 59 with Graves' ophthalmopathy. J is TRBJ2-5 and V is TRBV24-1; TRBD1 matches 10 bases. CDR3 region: CATSDRDRGQETQYF. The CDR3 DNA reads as TGTGCCACCAGTGACCGGGACAGGGGACAAGAGACCCAGTACTTC.